This TCR beta chain was sequenced during a study of OX40 agonist ivuxolimab in advanced cancers. Sequenced by immunoSEQ multiplex PCR; TCRdb stores in-frame clones only, minus some. The table shows 45,000 to 75,000 clones, with 82% occurring only once. Regarding the study as a whole: On average, CD8+ T cells had more expanded clones than CD4+.

As regards this clone: Its antigen is still unknown.

Trimming removed 3 bases at V and 10 bases at J, with 14 bases between. Germline values: CDR1 SGHRS, CDR2 YFSETQ. This CDR3 has 13 residues. Here the sequenced sample was CD4+ or CD8+ T cells sorted from blood, taken in a trial of the OX40 agonist ivuxolimab. The chain employs TRBV5-1 and TRBJ2-1; tentatively, D is TRBD2 (7 bases). The sequence came from an adult with an advanced solid tumor such as melanoma, head and neck, liver or kidney cancer. The chain's CDR3 is CASSSPRGAEQFF. CDR3 nucleotide sequence: TGCGCCAGCAGCTCCCCCCGGGGGGCCGAGCAGTTCTTC.